Listed below are T cell receptor beta chains from one sample, sequenced in a study of T-cell memory formation after mild COVID-19. TCRdb re-analysed the 5' RACE reads in MiXCR, keeping a single row per CDR3 protein. The sample gives more than 350,000 distinct CDR3 sequences, 20% to 25% of which show up once; around an eighth is in the top ten. The sample taken for sequencing was PBMCs or a T cell subset sorted from them (not recorded which). All receptors derive from an adult woman who had mild COVID-19 (a few samples of this study predate the infection). Cell type and time point are not known. The CDR3 runs from the conserved cysteine through the conserved F or W. A D gene is named only where the DNA matches it firmly.

v_call,d_call,cdr3_aa
TRBV5-1,TRBD1,CASSLGGQGNQPQHF
TRBV7-9,NA,CASSGEPYEQYF
TRBV29-1,NA,CSVTPRGTYEQYF
TRBV18,NA,CASSPLSSTYEQYF
TRBV7-3,NA,CASSLRGPTTGELFF
TRBV6-2/TRBV6-3,TRBD1,CASSLRGPSEAFF
TRBV20-1,TRBD2,CSARGGLAYEQYF
TRBV12-3/TRBV12-4,TRBD1,CASSPGQGGNYGYTF
TRBV2,TRBD1,CASSDQGASGANVLTF
TRBV18,NA,CASSLRQVLPTGEQFF
TRBV4-1,NA,CASTTGPSSTDTQYF
TRBV12-3/TRBV12-4,NA,CASKGSTSSGNTIYF
TRBV19,NA,CASSEIGELFF
TRBV7-9,NA,CASSLAGSQTFF
TRBV11-2,NA,CASSVRAPVWDTQYF
TRBV24-1,NA,CATSDNRGLPTDTQYF
TRBV12-3/TRBV12-4,TRBD2,CASSILSGGGTDTQYF
TRBV5-1,NA,CASSPLPAVTSHEQYF
TRBV19,NA,CASSSRTVTDTQYF
TRBV9,TRBD2,CASSPRRLAGGHSYNEQFF
TRBV4-1,NA,CASSPLPEAYNEQFF
TRBV11-2,NA,CASSLAADSSYNEQFF
TRBV20-1,NA,CSANRAGEAFF
TRBV4-2,TRBD1,CASSQATGVGYGYTF
TRBV12-3/TRBV12-4,TRBD2,CASTLARGDSYEQYF
TRBV9,TRBD2,CASSVVAGASYNEQFF
TRBV9,NA,CASSIATGTYEQYF
TRBV5-1,NA,CASSGTGTDEANYNEQFF
TRBV4-2,NA,CASSQTGPTSTDTQYF
TRBV6-5,NA,CASRTRNEQYF
TRBV29-1,TRBD1,CSVVTGTGKGLYGYTF
TRBV20-1,TRBD2,CSAYLAGGPDAKNIQYF
TRBV7-2,TRBD1,CASSLGTGSEAFF
TRBV2,NA,CASRAETLFF
TRBV7-8,NA,CASSLAERRQFF
TRBV2,NA,CASSPGRNEQFF
TRBV7-9,TRBD1,CASSLGPRTGGRETQYF
TRBV3-1,TRBD2,CASSQVPSGGSEQYF
TRBV18,NA,CASSPGGLIYEQYF
TRBV7-9,TRBD1,CASSLALSRDRGNQPQHF
TRBV7-7,TRBD1,CASSLVPTGQTGELFF
TRBV7-6,NA,CASSPRGWQAQDNEQFF
TRBV20-1,TRBD1,CSARPGLGQRNTEAFF
TRBV27,NA,CASSMRALSYNEQFF
TRBV11-3,TRBD1,CASSFGDRNEQFF
TRBV27,NA,CASSRGSIQYF
TRBV5-1,TRBD2,CASRMTSGSTDTQYF
TRBV4-1,TRBD2,CASSHKPTSGILDEQFF
TRBV20-1,NA,CSARDPSRGETQYF
TRBV5-1,NA,CASSLTGDQDQPQHF
TRBV12-3/TRBV12-4,NA,CASRFGANSPLHF
TRBV7-8,NA,CASSSTKGNTDTQYF
TRBV5-6,NA,CASSFGHEAFF
TRBV12-3/TRBV12-4,TRBD1,CASRRDSDYGYTF
TRBV6-6,NA,CASSYTRYGELFF
TRBV5-1,TRBD2,CASSLAGLAGARDYTDTQYF
TRBV20-1,NA,CSARVGIYNEQFF
TRBV24-1,NA,CATSDPRWSEQYF
TRBV18,TRBD2,CASSPPQGLAGDEQYF
TRBV12-3/TRBV12-4,NA,CASRGEGSNQPQHF